This TCR beta chain was identified during a study of T cell responses to AZD1222 COVID-19 vaccine (dated by TCRdb to 2020 to 2023). Turning to the overall study: AZD1222 recipients with second doses at about 4 weeks or about 12 weeks were pooled, because spike-specific TCR depth and breadth did not differ between schedules. TCR sequencing was performed for 230 to 250 trial participants, of whom about 200 were given two doses of AZD1222 and approximately 25 were given two doses of MenACWY control vaccine. Trial participants were enrolled into age subgroups of 18-55, 56-69 and 70-plus years, which contained 148, 28 and 57 TCR-sequenced participants, respectively.

Between the V and J ends, shortened by 2 bases and 2 bases respectively, the junction contains 8 bases. The CDR3 numbers 14 residues from cysteine through phenylalanine. Only CDR3 DNA remains: 42 bases, in frame from the first base. The germline V gene sets CDR1 to KGHSH and CDR2 to LQKENI. This clone has a single count. Its antigen specificity is not known. It has no much larger one-base neighbor in the sample; base qualities were not kept. Taken with the paper, the label for time point translates to: baseline before first vaccination. Vaccinee samples were obtained from the UK trials COV001 and COV002, which included a single-blind randomized controlled phase 2/3 trial of AZD1222 (ChAdOx1 nCoV-19) in healthy adults. For TCRbeta chain sequencing, PBMC samples from trial participants were taken at day 0 and at day 28 after the second dose. The CDR3 regions of human TCRbeta chains were subjected to immunosequencing. Per the original workflow: Repertoire TCRs were checked for matches against a reference library of SARS-CoV-2-specific TCRs that had been generated using the MIRA antigen-specificity platform. Breadth was defined as the fraction of unique TCRs that were SARS-CoV-2-associated, and depth was defined as the fraction of total T cells that were SARS-CoV-2-associated. Each spike-specific TCR was assigned to its reactive spike region and to a CD4 or CD8 class using the MIRA data. Log10-transformed breadth and depth values were compared by one-way ANOVA with Sidak's multiple comparisons tests. The table comes from immuneACCESS by way of TCRdb, which keeps in-frame sequences with V and J called. Part of the clones is missing from these tables; in studies checked, under half for an unresolved V gene and the rest for unknown reasons. V, J and clone size are taken as reported in that table, and D and trimming were inferred from the DNA itself. This sample gives roughly 100,000 clones in total; approximately 88% of them show up just once. Of the sample, 20% to 25% falls within the top ten clones.

The study at large found these results: After two AZD1222 doses, both the breadth and the depth of spike-specific TCRs were significantly higher than at day 0 and than in MenACWY recipients. Only six AZD1222 recipients were SARS-CoV-2 seropositive at baseline, limiting conclusions about previously exposed vaccinees. In the small 56-69-year group, the increase in depth fell short of significance, most likely because of low power. Participants were mostly white British, with more females than males. The authors suggested clonal diversity may have been underestimated. Because no day 14 peak-response samples were available, the repertoires could be characterized only after the peak T cell response. CD4 TCRs associated with the vaccine covered the entire spike protein, and the dominant responses were in regions 160-218 and 743-854. Reportedly, almost half of the unique spike-specific TCRs recognized epitopes lying outside the regions that are mutated in the B.1.351 and B.1.1.7 variants.

The chain joins TRBV18 to TRBJ2-3; confidence is insufficient to name the D gene. This TCR came from an adult in good health. The input for sequencing was peripheral blood, taken on day 0 of AZD1222 vaccination. The CDR3 here reads CASSPSSTTDTQYF. Here is the DNA: TGTGCCAGCTCACCAAGTTCCACCACAGATACGCAGTATTTT.